Presented here are 7 T cell receptor beta chains from one specimen sequenced in a study of blood T cell repertoires in COVID-19. Method: immunoSEQ multiplex PCR; TCRdb's copy keeps in-frame clones and lacks some. The sample consists of roughly 190,000 clones, 86% of them appearing once. Sequenced material: peripheral blood. These receptors were taken from a man in his 70s with acute or convalescent COVID-19.

V gene TRBV5-4 combines with J gene TRBJ1-4; D call uncertain. Germline V gene lookup returns CDR1 SGHNT and CDR2 YYREEE (reference sequence). V was shortened by 1 base and J by 7 bases, with 14 bases between the two germline ends. This CDR3 has 15 amino acids. The CDR3 DNA follows: TGTGCCAGCAGCTTGCGTGACTTGGGTGGTGAAAAACTGTTTTTT. Its protein product is CASSLRDLGGEKLFF.

Concerning this clone itself: An end of the junction differs from the germline gene, which may be a read error. The rearrangement uses TRBV5-1 and TRBJ2-3, with a tentative D call TRBD2 (6 bases). The germline gives CDR1 SGHRS, CDR2 YFSETQ. The CDR3 extends over 12 amino acids. The CDR3 is CASSLGELLASF. The CDR3 coding sequence is TGCGCCAGCAGCTTGGGGGAACTGCTAGCGAGCTTT.

In DNA form, the CDR3 reads TGCGCCAGCAGCCGACATGGGTCGGGCACAGATACGCAGTATTTT. Protein: CASSRHGSGTDTQYF. This chain connects TRBV4-1 to TRBJ2-3; unclear D gene. This CDR3 region has 15 residues. Germline CDR1 is MGHRA and CDR2 is YSYEKL. The V gene lost 4 bases and the J gene lost 1 base, with 12 bases spanning the gap.

The chain recombines TRBV5-1 with TRBJ2-1, with 13 bases lining up with TRBD2. V was pared by 5 bases and J by 8 bases, with 4 bases of the junction left unmatched. The CDR3 covers 14 residues. Germline V gene sequence: CDR1 SGHRS, CDR2 YFSETQ. The CDR3 protein is CASRGLAGLYEQFF. The CDR3 DNA reads TGCGCCAGCAGGGGACTAGCGGGATTATATGAGCAGTTCTTC. Complete variable domain (other parts from reference TRBV5-1 and TRBJ2-1): KAGVTQTPRYLIKTRGQQVTLSCSPISGHRSVSWYQQTPGQGLQFLFEYFSETQRNKGNFPGRFSGRQFSNSRSEMNVSTLELGDSALYLCASRGLAGLYEQFFGPGTRLTVL.

The rearrangement joins TRBV7-3 to TRBJ2-5; maybe TRBD2 (6 bases). This CDR3 has 13 residues. Trimming took off 5 bases at V and 4 bases at J, with 11 bases between the two ends. Germline V gene lookup returns CDR1 SGHTA and CDR2 FQGTGA. The CDR3 nucleotides are TGTGCCAGCAGCCAGGGACTGGGAGAGACCCAGTACTTC. This codes for CASSQGLGETQYF.

The chain joins TRBV28 to TRBJ2-3, with 8 bases aligning to TRBD2. CDR1 and CDR2 (germline): MDHEN, SYDVKM. This CDR3 has 12 amino acids. V shed 6 bases and J 11 bases; nucleotides not matched to a gene: 7. The CDR3 loop is CASSSAGAQQYF. CDR3 DNA sequence: TGTGCCAGCAGCTCAGCGGGGGCTCAGCAGTATTTT.

The chain carries TRBV28 and TRBJ2-7, with D possibly TRBD2 on 6 matching bases. The V gene's germline CDR1 is MDHEN and CDR2 SYDVKM. With 2 bases removed from V and 1 base from J, the gap between germline ends came to 12 bases. This CDR3 has 15 amino acids. CDR3 coding DNA: TGTGCCAGCAGTTTAATGGGACTTGAATCCTACGAGCAGTACTTC. Residues: CASSLMGLESYEQYF. Full variable domain (rest looked up from reference TRBV28 and TRBJ2-7): DVKVTQSSRYLVKRTGEKVFLECVQDMDHENMFWYRQDPGLGLRLIYFSYDVKMKEKGDIPEGYSVSREKKERFSLILESASTNQTSMYLCASSLMGLESYEQYFGPGTRLTVT.